The rows below give T cell receptor beta chains drawn from one sample of a study of blood T cell repertoires in COVID-19. Profiled with immunoSEQ multiplex PCR; TCRdb holds only in-frame clones, not every one. The data hold hundreds of thousands of clones, with approximately 89% observed a single time. The sample was peripheral blood. Source of these receptors: a woman aged 60 to 75 with COVID-19, enrolled during active disease. Both conserved end residues are part of each CDR3. The D gene is left open where the match is weak.

V gene	D gene	CDR3 length	J gene	CDR3 protein	CDR3 DNA
TRBV28	TRBD1	15	TRBJ2-7	CASRPGGQGALEQYF	TGTGCCAGCAGGCCCGGGGGACAGGGGGCGCTTGAGCAGTACTTC
TRBV6-9	-	16	TRBJ2-2	CASRSRQARNTGELFF	TGTGCCAGCAGGTCAAGACAGGCTAGGAACACCGGGGAGCTGTTTTTT
TRBV5-4	TRBD2	15	TRBJ2-3	CASSLSGAKRDTQYF	TGTGCCAGCAGCCTTAGCGGGGCGAAACGAGATACGCAGTATTTT
TRBV15	TRBD2	16	TRBJ2-5	CATSRSAGRYGETQYF	TGTGCCACCAGCAGATCAGCGGGGAGGTATGGGGAGACCCAGTACTTC
TRBV14	-	13	TRBJ1-2	CASSTDTNYGYTF	TGTGCCAGCAGCACTGACACCAACTATGGCTACACCTTC
TRBV6-5	TRBD1	14	TRBJ2-7	CASSTGGRTYEQYF	TGTGCCAGCAGTACAGGGGGAAGGACCTACGAGCAGTACTTC
TRBV6-1	TRBD1	16	TRBJ1-2	CASSEPTGRSFYGYTF	TGTGCCAGCAGTGAGCCGACAGGGAGGTCTTTCTATGGCTACACCTTC
TRBV2	-	14	TRBJ1-5	CASSAQVINQPQHF	TGTGCCAGCAGTGCACAGGTTATCAATCAGCCCCAGCATTTT
TRBV6-6	-	14	TRBJ1-4	CASSYDREREKLFF	TGTGCCAGCAGTTACGATCGGGAGAGAGAAAAACTGTTTTTT
TRBV30	TRBD1	16	TRBJ1-4	CAWRSDREATNEKLFF	TGTGCCTGGAGGTCTGACAGGGAAGCAACTAATGAAAAACTGTTTTTT
TRBV2	TRBD2	17	TRBJ2-3	CASSGPGFSGASDTQYF	TGTGCCAGCAGTGGCCCCGGCTTTAGCGGGGCATCAGATACGCAGTATTTT
TRBV18	-	14	TRBJ1-5	CASSMAGGNQPQHF	TGTGCCAGCTCCATGGCGGGGGGCAATCAGCCCCAGCATTTT
TRBV5-1	TRBD2	15	TRBJ2-5	CASSWSTSDQETQYF	TGCGCCAGCAGCTGGTCGACTAGCGATCAAGAGACCCAGTACTTC